Below are 16 T cell receptor beta chains sequenced from a single sample in a study of blood T cell repertoires in COVID-19. Assay used: immunoSEQ multiplex PCR; TCRdb lists only in-frame clones, some missing. The sample includes about 100,000 clones, approximately 85% of them seen just once. The sample consisted of peripheral blood. The receptors originated from a woman of 80 years or more with active or convalescent COVID-19.

V and J are TRBV4-1 and TRBJ1-2; D is unresolved. Trimming took off 4 bases at V and 7 bases at J, with 19 bases between the two ends. The CDR3 runs 15 residues. Germline V gene lookup returns CDR1 MGHRA and CDR2 YSYEKL. Here the CDR3 reads CASSRLNIGPIGYTF. The DNA for the CDR3 is TGCGCCAGCAGCCGTCTGAATATTGGGCCGATTGGCTACACCTTC.

V is TRBV6-1 and J is TRBJ1-5, with 10 positions matching TRBD1. V lost 3 bases, J lost 0 bases, and 5 bases stayed unmatched. CDR1 is MNHNS, CDR2 SASEGT, per germline. The length of the CDR3 is 17 residues. CDR3 protein: CASSDRTGGPSNQPQHF. CDR3 bases: TGTGCCAGCAGTGATAGGACAGGGGGGCCTAGCAATCAGCCCCAGCATTTT.

The chain is built from TRBV19 and TRBJ2-3; 8 positions agree with TRBD2. CDR3 length: 15 residues. Germline V gene lookup returns CDR1 LNHDA and CDR2 SQIVND (reference sequence). V shed 5 bases and J 1 base; nucleotides not matched to a gene: 5. CDR3 region: CASSPTSGGTDTQYF. The CDR3 nucleotides read TGTGCCAGTAGTCCAACTAGCGGCGGCACAGATACGCAGTATTTT.

The genes are TRBV5-1 and TRBJ1-2; possibly TRBD1 for D (6 bases). This CDR3 comprises 13 residues. The V end was cut by 3 bases, the J end by 1 base, with 7 bases between. The germline V gene has CDR1 SGHRS and CDR2 YFSETQ. Here the CDR3 reads CASSSGHNYGYTF. The CDR3 DNA is TGCGCCAGCAGCTCGGGACATAACTATGGCTACACCTTC.

This chain joins TRBV11-3 and TRBJ2-7; TRBD2 agrees at 13 bases. The CDR3 consists of 19 residues. The ends lost 0 bases at V and 4 bases at J; junction bases unmatched: 12. The germline V gene has CDR1 SGHNT and CDR2 YENEEA. CDR3 DNA: TGTGCCAGCAGCTTAGATCAGGGGGGGACTAGCGGGACCCTGTACGAGCAGTACTTC. Amino acids: CASSLDQGGTSGTLYEQYF.

The chain combines TRBV21-1 with TRBJ1-2; TRBD1, the table's D call, lacks a check against the DNA. TRBV21-1 has pseudogene status. The CDR3 is 15 amino acids. For the CDR3, the DNA is TGTGCCAGCAGCAAAAAGCCGTCAGGGGCTTATGGCTACACCTTC. Its protein product is CASSKKPSGAYGYTF.

The V and J genes are TRBV11-2 and TRBJ2-7; TRBD2 might be the D (6 bases). The V gene's germline CDR1 is SGHAT and CDR2 FQNNGV. Trimming removed 5 bases from V and 3 bases from J, with 20 bases in between. There are 16 residues in the CDR3. The CDR3 is CASSPGRRGLDYEQYF. CDR3 sequence (DNA): TGTGCCAGCAGCCCCGGAAGGAGGGGCCTAGACTACGAGCAGTACTTC.

This rearrangement joins TRBV30 to TRBJ2-7; D gene unclear. The germline V and J ends were trimmed by 2 bases and 4 bases, with 6 bases remaining between them. Germline-derived CDR1 and CDR2 are GTSNPN and SVGIG (reference sequence). This CDR3 spans 11 amino acids. CDR3 amino acids: CAWSKQYEQYF. The CDR3 DNA is TGTGCCTGGAGTAAACAGTACGAGCAGTACTTC. The variable domain in full, with the rest retrieved from reference TRBV30 and TRBJ2-7, is SQTIHQWPATLVQPVGSPLSLECTVEGTSNPNLYWYRQAAGRGLQLLFYSVGIGQISSEVPQNLSASRPQDRQFILSSKKLLLSDSGFYLCAWSKQYEQYFGPGTRLTVT.

This clone has more than one count but fewer than ten. The genes are TRBV7-9 and TRBJ2-1; D may be TRBD2 (5 bases). The V gene's germline CDR1 is SEHNR and CDR2 FQNEAQ (reference sequence). V was trimmed by 5 bases and J by 0 bases, leaving 14 bases between them. The CDR3 has 16 amino acids. The CDR3, as DNA: TGTGCCAGCAGCCCCTTCACTGGGAGCTCCTACAATGAGCAGTTCTTC. It yields the protein CASSPFTGSSYNEQFF.

The chain joins TRBV9 to TRBJ2-7; 13 bases map to TRBD2. The germline V gene encodes CDR1 SGDLS and CDR2 YYNGEE. The junction had 4 bases not matched to a gene; V was cut back by 2 bases and J by 5 bases. The CDR3 contains 15 residues. The DNA of the CDR3 is TGTGCCAGCAGCGTGGGGACTAGCGGGAACCACGAGCAGTACTTC. It is translated as CASSVGTSGNHEQYF.

The chain joins TRBV28 to TRBJ1-6, with D possibly TRBD1 on 5 matching bases. V was clipped by 5 bases and J by 13 bases, with 12 bases between them. CDR3 size: 12 residues. In germline, CDR1 is MDHEN, CDR2 SYDVKM. The CDR3 bases are TGTGCCAGCAGTCCACCTAGGGGCCCCCTCCACTTT. Translated: CASSPPRGPLHF.

As regards this clone: The sample contains more than one DNA sequence encoding this CDR3. The chain joins TRBV2 to TRBJ2-5, with 7 bases identical to TRBD1. Germline CDR1 SNHLY, CDR2 FYNNEI. J gave up 5 bases and V 2 bases, and 8 bases lay outside the gene matches. CDR3 length: 15 amino acids. CDR3 DNA: TGTGCCAGCAGTGAATTAGGGGGCCGGATGGAGACCCAGTACTTC. This gives the protein CASSELGGRMETQYF.

This chain joins TRBV29-1 and TRBJ2-7; TRBD1 agrees at 10 bases. This CDR3 has 13 residues. The germline V gene encodes CDR1 SQVTM and CDR2 ANQGSEA. With 6 bases clipped from V and 6 bases from J, the junction kept 8 bases outside the gene matches. DNA of the CDR3: TGCAGCGTCAGGACAGGGGGACCACTCGAGCAGTACTTC. Translated, it gives CSVRTGGPLEQYF.

The chain employs TRBV29-1 and TRBJ2-3; weak D call: TRBD2 (6 bases). The CDR3 loop spans 14 amino acids. Germline assignment: CDR1 SQVTM and CDR2 ANQGSEA. Trimming stripped 4 bases from V and 3 bases from J, with 14 bases between. CDR3 loop: CSVVGGDGTDTQYF. The CDR3 DNA reads as TGCAGCGTTGTCGGCGGGGACGGTACAGATACGCAGTATTTT.

J is TRBJ2-7 and V is TRBV5-1; a weak D match, TRBD1 (6 bases). The CDR3 is 13 amino acids. Trimming left V 4 bases short and J 4 bases short, with 12 bases between. Germline CDR1 and CDR2: SGHRS and YFSETQ. CDR3 DNA sequence: TGCGCCAGCAGCGTGGGACATCTTTACGAGCAGTACTTC. This encodes CASSVGHLYEQYF.

The chain employs TRBV7-9 and TRBJ1-2; D gene ambiguous. The germline V gene encodes CDR1 SEHNR and CDR2 FQNEAQ (reference sequence). This CDR3 contains 12 residues. V lost 3 bases to trimming and J lost 8 bases, with 10 bases between them. The CDR3 spells CASSFDGEGYTF. CDR3 bases: TGTGCCAGCAGCTTTGACGGGGAAGGCTACACCTTC.